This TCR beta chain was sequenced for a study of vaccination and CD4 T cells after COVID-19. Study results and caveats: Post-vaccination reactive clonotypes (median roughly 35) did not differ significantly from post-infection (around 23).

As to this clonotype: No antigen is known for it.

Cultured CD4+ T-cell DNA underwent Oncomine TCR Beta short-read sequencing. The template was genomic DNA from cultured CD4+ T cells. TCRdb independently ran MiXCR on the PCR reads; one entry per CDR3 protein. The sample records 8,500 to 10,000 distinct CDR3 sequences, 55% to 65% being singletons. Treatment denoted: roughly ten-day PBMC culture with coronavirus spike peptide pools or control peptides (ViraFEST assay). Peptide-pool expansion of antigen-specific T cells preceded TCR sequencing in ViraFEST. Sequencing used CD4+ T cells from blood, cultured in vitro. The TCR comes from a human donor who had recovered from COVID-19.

The CDR3 sequence: CASRQGSGANVLTF. As DNA, the CDR3 is TGTGCCAGCAGACAGGGCTCTGGGGCCAACGTCCTGACTTTC. This chain joins TRBV6-2 or TRBV6-3 and TRBJ2-6; TRBD1 is a possible D gene (6 bases). The CDR3 has 14 amino acids. V gave up 6 bases and J gave up 0 bases, with 6 bases separating them. Germline lookup yields CDR1 MNHEY and CDR2 SVGEGT.